The 12 T cell receptor beta chains below all came from one sample that was sequenced in a study of T cell responses to AZD1222 COVID-19 vaccine. TCRdb's table, derived via immunoSEQ multiplex PCR, lists solely in-frame clones and lacks some. The sample shows around 140,000 clones, about nine tenths of them seen only once. The specimen comprised peripheral blood, sampled 28 days after the second AZD1222 dose. The receptors come from an adult who received the AZD1222 COVID-19 vaccine.

The genes are TRBV11-2 and TRBJ2-7; D may be TRBD1 (5 bases). The V gene lost 5 bases and the J gene lost 2 bases, with 25 bases spanning the gap. Germline V lookup: CDR1 SGHAT, CDR2 FQNNGV. This CDR3 has 18 amino acids. In nucleotides, the CDR3 is TGTGCCAGCAGCCCGATAAATCGGGTACCCAGGGCCCCCTACGAGCAGTACTTC. It is translated as CASSPINRVPRAPYEQYF.

The rearrangement links TRBV5-1 to TRBJ1-1, with TRBD1 matching over 7 bases. The ends lost 4 bases at V and 3 bases at J; junction bases unmatched: 12. The germline V gene has CDR1 SGHRS and CDR2 YFSETQ. The CDR3 has 16 residues. CDR3 loop: CASSTHRGAQDTEAFF. In DNA, the CDR3 is TGCGCCAGCAGCACCCACAGGGGCGCGCAGGACACTGAAGCTTTCTTT.

The chain is built from TRBV12-3 or TRBV12-4 and TRBJ1-1; D not certain. V lost 2 bases and J lost 0, with 4 bases in between. CDR3 length equals 13 residues. The CDR3 loop is CASSLWLNTEAFF. CDR3 DNA: TGTGCCAGCAGTTTATGGCTGAACACTGAAGCTTTCTTT.

This clone was found once. The chain couples TRBV7-2 to TRBJ2-1, with D perhaps matching TRBD2 (6 bases). In germline, CDR1 is SGHTA, CDR2 FQGNSA. Trimming took 2 bases from V and 0 from J, leaving 17 bases between them. This CDR3 is built from 18 residues. The CDR3 DNA is TGTGCCAGCAGCTTACTGAGCGGGTTCGGCTTCTCCTACAATGAGCAGTTCTTC. This encodes CASSLLSGFGFSYNEQFF.

This clone showed up just a few times. The CDR3 region is CASSPQHSNTEAFF. The CDR3 nucleotides are TGTGCCAGCAGCCCACAACATTCGAACACTGAAGCTTTCTTT. The V call is TRBV9, the J call TRBJ1-1, with D unclear. In germline, CDR1 is SGDLS, CDR2 YYNGEE. Trimming left V 4 bases short and J 1 base short, with 11 bases between. This CDR3 contains 14 residues.

The genes are TRBV6-5 and TRBJ1-4; no definite D call. V was pared by 0 bases and J by 0 bases, with 5 bases between. CDR3 length: 15 residues. Germline V gene sequence: CDR1 MNHEY, CDR2 SVGAGI. The CDR3 here is CASSYSDATNEKLFF. Written as DNA, the CDR3 is TGTGCCAGCAGTTACTCAGATGCAACTAATGAAAAACTGTTTTTT.

CDR3 bases: TGTGCCAGCAGCTCCGGAGGAGATACGCAGTATTTT. This encodes CASSSGGDTQYF. The chain combines TRBV5-6 with TRBJ2-3; TRBD2 might be the D (5 bases). The CDR3 consists of 12 residues. Germline CDR1 and CDR2: SGHDT and YYEEEE. V was trimmed by 3 bases and J by 5 bases, leaving 7 bases between them.

This clone showed up just once. The chain couples TRBV6-5 to TRBJ1-5, with D perhaps matching TRBD1 (5 bases). The CDR3 has 16 residues. With 2 bases removed from V and 2 bases from J, the gap between germline ends came to 13 bases. Germline lookup yields CDR1 MNHEY and CDR2 SVGAGI. The DNA for the CDR3 is TGTGCCAGCAGTTACGCAGGGCCTTCGGGCAATCAGCCCCAGCATTTT. The encoded protein is CASSYAGPSGNQPQHF.

V is TRBV5-1 and J is TRBJ1-2; 8 bases fit TRBD1. V was pared by 5 bases and J by 9 bases, with 9 bases of the junction left unmatched. Germline loops: CDR1 SGHRS, CDR2 YFSETQ. The CDR3 contains 13 residues. The CDR3 spells CASSQGQGRSYTF. In nucleotides, the CDR3 is TGCGCCAGCAGTCAAGGACAGGGTCGGAGCTACACCTTC.

V usage is TRBV7-2 and J usage is TRBJ1-6; 7 bases fit TRBD1. J lost 9 bases, V lost 4 bases, and 9 bases had no gene match. This CDR3 is built from 15 residues. Germline V lookup: CDR1 SGHTA, CDR2 FQGNSA. The CDR3 DNA follows: TGTGCCAGCAGCTCTAGGACAGGCAGGGCTTCACCCCTCCACTTT. Its translation: CASSSRTGRASPLHF.

The chain employs TRBV30 and TRBJ1-3; D possibly corresponds to TRBD1 (6 bases). This CDR3 has 13 residues. From germline, CDR1 is GTSNPN and CDR2 SVGIG (reference sequence). Trimming removed 4 bases from V and 0 bases from J, with 7 bases in between. The CDR3 bases are TGTGCCTGGACAGGGGACTCTGGAAACACCATATATTTT. Translation gives CAWTGDSGNTIYF.

This chain links TRBV30 with TRBJ1-5; tentative D call: TRBD1 (5 bases). The V and J ends lost 0 bases and 9 bases respectively, with 15 bases between them. CDR3 length: 14 amino acids. From germline, CDR1 is GTSNPN and CDR2 SVGIG (reference sequence). CDR3 region: CAWSVQRGRGPQHF. The DNA for the CDR3 is TGTGCCTGGAGTGTACAGAGGGGTCGGGGGCCCCAGCATTTT.